Reported below is one TCR beta chain. Antigen unknown. This CDR3 is also generated by other DNA sequences in the sample. 60 Vbeta and 13 Jbeta primers were used in PCR. Libraries were prepared by immunoSEQ multiplex PCR; TCRdb keeps only in-frame clonotypes and omits some of them. The table has around 61,000 clones, around 68% seen once; the top ten hold less than 20%. This sample is part of a study of cytomegalovirus exposure and HLA in healthy donors. The study, taken as a whole, reports: V- and J-gene trimming of TCR beta was linked (in a later analysis) to a missense DCLRE1C variant. Relative to the approximately 630-donor mean, N-insertions were reportedly fewer in an Asian-associated ancestry cluster in a later analysis. Reportedly, HLA-A and HLA-B alleles of most subjects were accurately predicted from TCR beta.

Germline values: CDR1 WNHNN, CDR2 SYGVQD (reference sequence). This CDR3 is built from 17 residues. Trimming took 8 bases from V and 0 from J; bases not matched to a gene: 13. The sequence came from a man aged 40-49 years in good health and CMV-seropositive. The chain joins TRBV10-1 to TRBJ1-5; 7 nucleotides align to TRBD1. The sequenced sample consisted of PBMCs. The CDR3 DNA reads as TGCGCCAGCCTCATACGACAGGGAATTGATAGCAATCAGCCCCAGCATTTT. Amino acids: CASLIRQGIDSNQPQHF.